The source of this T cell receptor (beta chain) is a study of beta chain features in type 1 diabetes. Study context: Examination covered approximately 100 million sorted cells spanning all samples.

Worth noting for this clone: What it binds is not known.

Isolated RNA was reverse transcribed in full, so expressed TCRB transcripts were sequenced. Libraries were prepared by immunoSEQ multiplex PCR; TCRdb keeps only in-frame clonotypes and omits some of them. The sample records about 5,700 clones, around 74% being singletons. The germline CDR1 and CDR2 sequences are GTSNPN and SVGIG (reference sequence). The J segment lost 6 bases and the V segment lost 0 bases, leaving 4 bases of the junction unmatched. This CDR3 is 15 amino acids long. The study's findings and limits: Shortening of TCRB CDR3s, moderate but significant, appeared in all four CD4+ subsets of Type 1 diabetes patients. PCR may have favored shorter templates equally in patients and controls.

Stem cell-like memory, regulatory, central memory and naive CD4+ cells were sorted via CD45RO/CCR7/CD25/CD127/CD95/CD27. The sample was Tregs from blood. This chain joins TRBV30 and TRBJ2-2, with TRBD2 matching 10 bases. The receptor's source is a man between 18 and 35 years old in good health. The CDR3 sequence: CAWSVYSGGAGELFF. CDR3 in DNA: TGTGCCTGGAGTGTTTACAGCGGGGGGGCCGGGGAGCTGTTTTTT.